Listed below are T cell receptor beta chains from one sample, sequenced in a study of blood T cells in healthy people across ages. Using its own MiXCR run on the 5' RACE reads, TCRdb lists one record per CDR3 protein. The profile covers more than 800,000 distinct CDR3 sequences, with 45% appearing a single time and about 19% taken by the ten largest. The sample was blood. The source is a woman aged 60-70 years in good health. Both conserved end residues are part of each CDR3. The D gene is left open where the match is weak. Clone sizes are given selectively: once, few, many, or a class where the clone is expanded.

clone size	D gene	V gene	J gene	CDR3 DNA	CDR3 protein
few	TRBD1	TRBV7-9	TRBJ1-6	TGTGCCAGCAGACCTCCGGGACAGAGAAATTCACCCCTCCACTTT	CASRPPGQRNSPLHF
few	.	TRBV2	TRBJ2-1	TGTGCCAGCAGTGCGGGACCAATAGAATACAATGAGCAGTTCTTC	CASSAGPIEYNEQFF
.	.	TRBV20-1	TRBJ2-7	TGCAGTGCTAAGATAGGACAGACCTACGAGCAGTACTTC	CSAKIGQTYEQYF
few	TRBD2	TRBV7-2	TRBJ2-7	TGTGCCAGCAGCTTAGCGCAGAGCGGGAGTAAGTACGAGCAGTACTTC	CASSLAQSGSKYEQYF
.	TRBD1	TRBV10-3	TRBJ2-4	TGTGCCACCAAAGGGACAGCGGACATTCAGTACTTC	CATKGTADIQYF
.	.	TRBV10-3	TRBJ1-2	TGTGCCATCAGTGGGGACGTAGCTAACTATGGCTACACCTTC	CAISGDVANYGYTF
few	TRBD2	TRBV6-6	TRBJ2-5	TGTGCCAGCAGTTCTCGGACTAGCGGAGAGACCCAGTACTTC	CASSSRTSGETQYF
many	.	TRBV9	TRBJ2-7	TGTGCCAGCAGCGTCGAACGGTCAGCGGGTTCCTACGAGCAGTACTTC	CASSVERSAGSYEQYF
few	TRBD1	TRBV29-1	TRBJ1-2	TGCAGCGTTTACCAGGGACAGCCGATAAAGGATGGCTACACCTTC	CSVYQGQPIKDGYTF
.	.	TRBV7-2	TRBJ1-1	TGTGCCAGCAGCTATTGGACCGTGAACACTGAAGCTTTCTTT	CASSYWTVNTEAFF
.	.	TRBV29-1	TRBJ1-4	TGCAGCGGGAGGGGGGCAGGTGAAAAACTGTTTTTT	CSGRGAGEKLFF
.	.	TRBV27	TRBJ2-7	TGTGCCAGCAGTCCTTTACCACACTACGAGCAGTACTTC	CASSPLPHYEQYF
.	.	TRBV18	TRBJ2-7	TGTGCCAGCTCACCGCTAGAGTACAATGAGCAGTACTTC	CASSPLEYNEQYF
.	.	TRBV2	TRBJ2-1	TGTGCCGGCAGTGACGGGAGTTACAATGAGCAGTTCTTC	CAGSDGSYNEQFF
.	TRBD1	TRBV28	TRBJ1-2	TGTGCCAGCAGGACTAAAGGGAGGGGGCCCTATGGCTACACCTTC	CASRTKGRGPYGYTF
few	.	TRBV20-1	TRBJ2-1	TGCAGTGCTAGGGGACAACTCAATGAGCAGTTCTTC	CSARGQLNEQFF
.	.	TRBV3-1	TRBJ2-4	TGTGCCAGCAGCCAAGAGGGAGTAGGGGAGCAGTACTTC	CASSQEGVGEQYF
.	.	TRBV27	TRBJ2-5	TGTGCCAGCGCCCCCACCAGGGAGGCGGAGACCCAGTACTTC	CASAPTREAETQYF
few	TRBD1	TRBV27	TRBJ2-1	TGTGCCAGCAGTTTAAGACAGGGTGGGAATGAGCAGTTCTTC	CASSLRQGGNEQFF
few	.	TRBV29-1	TRBJ2-5	TGCAGCGTTGAAGCGGTGGGACCGAGATTGGGTAATGAGCAGTACTTC	CSVEAVGPRLGNEQYF
few	.	TRBV27	TRBJ2-7	TGTGCCAGCAGTTTACCCGGAGGTAGCAGGAGAGGCAAGCAGTACTTC	CASSLPGGSRRGKQYF
.	TRBD2	TRBV6-2/TRBV6-3	TRBJ2-1	TGTGCCAGCAGGAGACTAGCGGGAGTGGTTGAGCAGTTCTTC	CASRRLAGVVEQFF
many	TRBD1	TRBV10-1	TRBJ2-7	TGCGCCAGCCTCTTTGGGGACAGGTACGAGCAGTACTTC	CASLFGDRYEQYF
.	TRBD2	TRBV5-1	TRBJ2-1	TGCGCCAGCAGCCCCTCTGAACTAGCGGGGAGTTTTTACAATGAGCAGTTCTTC	CASSPSELAGSFYNEQFF
.	.	TRBV7-8	TRBJ2-7	TGTGCCAGCAGCTTAGAAGTGGTCAAGCCAGGCGAGCAGTACTTC	CASSLEVVKPGEQYF
.	TRBD2	TRBV20-1	TRBJ2-7	TGCAGTGCTAGACCGGGGGGAACGACCTACGAGCAGTACTTC	CSARPGGTTYEQYF
.	TRBD1	TRBV3-1	TRBJ2-5	TGTGCCAGCAGCCCAGACAGGGGCAAAACGGAGACCCAGTACTTC	CASSPDRGKTETQYF
.	TRBD1	TRBV2	TRBJ1-5	TGTGCCAGCAGGTCCCGGGACAGGGGATTATTTAGCAATCAGCCCCAGCATTTT	CASRSRDRGLFSNQPQHF
.	.	TRBV24-1	TRBJ2-5	TGTGCCACCAGTGATCAGGCGGAAGTCCGGGGGACCCAGTACTTC	CATSDQAEVRGTQYF
few	TRBD1	TRBV7-9	TRBJ1-2	TGTGCCAGCGGGGTTGGGGGACAGGGCCCCTATGGCTACACCTTC	CASGVGGQGPYGYTF
.	TRBD1	TRBV28	TRBJ1-2	TGTGCCAGCACCCTAACAGGGGTTAACTATGGCTACACCTTC	CASTLTGVNYGYTF
few	.	TRBV20-1	TRBJ2-7	TGCAGTGCCGAGACCCGGACGCCTCACCCTCAGGGGAAGGGTTCCTACGAGCAGTACTTC	CSAETRTPHPQGKGSYEQYF
.	TRBD2	TRBV29-1	TRBJ2-5	TGCAGCGTTGAGAGTCTAGCGGGAGGGAATGAGCAGTACTTC	CSVESLAGGNEQYF
few	.	TRBV29-1	TRBJ2-7	TGCAGCGTTTCGTTCGAGTCCTACGAGCAGTACTTC	CSVSFESYEQYF
few	.	TRBV11-2	TRBJ2-7	TGTGCCAGCAGCTTAGATCGGGGGACGGACGAGCAGTACTTC	CASSLDRGTDEQYF
.	.	TRBV7-9	TRBJ2-1	TGTGCCAGCAGCCAAACCGGGACCTACTCCAGTGAGCAGTTCTTC	CASSQTGTYSSEQFF
.	TRBD2	TRBV20-1	TRBJ2-1	TGCAGTGCTAGAGATTTAGGTAGCGGGAGTTCGAATGAGCAGTTCTTC	CSARDLGSGSSNEQFF
many	TRBD2	TRBV12-3/TRBV12-4	TRBJ2-7	TGTGCCAGCAGTAAGGAGGGAGGGTACGAGCAGTACTTC	CASSKEGGYEQYF
.	TRBD1	TRBV7-8	TRBJ2-1	TGTGCCAGCAGCGTAACGACAGGGGGCAATGAGCAGTTCTTC	CASSVTTGGNEQFF
.	.	TRBV9	TRBJ2-2	TGTGCCAGCAGCGTAGAGGCGACCGGGGAGCTGTTTTTT	CASSVEATGELFF
.	TRBD1	TRBV6-5	TRBJ2-7	TGTGCCAGCAGTTACTATCCAGGGGGTTACGAGCAGTACTTC	CASSYYPGGYEQYF
.	.	TRBV6-2/TRBV6-3	TRBJ2-7	TGTGCCAGCAGTTACGGGGGGCTCTCCGAGCAGTACTTC	CASSYGGLSEQYF
.	.	TRBV7-8	TRBJ2-1	TGTGCCAGCAGCTTAGTTGGGGCGGGCCACAATGAGCAGTTCTTC	CASSLVGAGHNEQFF